A single T cell receptor beta chain is shown here with its context. Its antigen is unidentified. Treatment here: 15 to 20 received Ad26.COV2.S at low or high dose, single or two shots; roughly five received placebo; per-sample allocation not given. Samples came from day 63 after the first vaccine or placebo injection. The source of the sample is a study of Ad26.COV2.S vaccination and SARS-CoV-2 variants. Study-level information: Enrollment placed the donor in the COV1001 Ad26.COV2.S trial arm. Study-level results: The authors reported substantial breadth in spike-specific CD8+ and CD4+ T cell responses after vaccination.

Method: immunoSEQ multiplex PCR; TCRdb's copy keeps in-frame clones and lacks some. The data contain roughly 240,000 clones, roughly 90% of them seen just once; the ten biggest clones take up about 10%. Germline loops: CDR1 GTSNPN, CDR2 SVGIG (reference sequence). The CDR3 has 12 amino acids. The V end lost 5 bases, the J end lost 7 bases, and 12 bases lay between the germline ends. This material consisted of peripheral blood, taken in a trial of Ad26.COV2.S vaccine versus placebo. The clonotype comes from a person between 18 and 60 years old who received the Ad26.COV2.S COVID-19 vaccine or a placebo. The V call is TRBV30, the J call TRBJ2-1, with unresolved D. Here the CDR3 DNA reads TGTGCCTGGCTGAAGGGAAGGAATGAGCAGTTCTTC. This encodes CAWLKGRNEQFF.